This TCR beta chain is from a study of blood T cell repertoires in COVID-19. The germline gives CDR1 SGHKS, CDR2 YYEKEE (reference sequence). V was clipped by 4 bases and J by 7 bases, with 17 bases between them. CDR3 length equals 15 residues. As originally analysed: Amplification with reference gene primers provided the estimates of nucleated cell counts. The table came from immunoSEQ multiplex PCR; TCRdb's copy has only in-frame clones and leaves some out. The D gene and trimming were derived from the DNA, and the V and J assignments and clone size from that table. In the table there are fewer than 400,000 clones, 92% of which are singletons.

The J gene is TRBJ1-4, the V gene TRBV5-5; D might be TRBD1 (6 bases). The sequenced sample consisted of PBMCs or T cells enriched from blood (not recorded which). The sequence derives from a woman in her thirties who had recovered from COVID-19. In DNA form, the CDR3 reads TGTGCCAGCAGCAGCCCGGGAGGGGGGAGTGAAAAACTGTTTTTT. Amino acid sequence: CASSSPGGGSEKLFF.